A single sample is the source of the 18 T cell receptor beta chains below, sequenced in a study of T cells in Graves' hyperthyroidism and ophthalmopathy. Amplified TCR beta CDR3 regions derived from RNA transcripts. TCR CDR3 regions were first amplified by RT-PCR with HTBI primers. TCRdb reanalysed the multiplex PCR reads using MiXCR and keeps one entry per CDR3 protein. The sample carries about 580,000 distinct CDR3 sequences, 46% recorded once. The sample comprised peripheral blood or thyroid tissue (not recorded which). These TCRs come from a woman younger than 35 with Graves' hyperthyroidism.

The chain joins TRBV5-1 to TRBJ2-1; the D gene is possibly TRBD2 (6 bases). V dropped 0 bases and J dropped 9 bases, with 19 bases sitting between them. There are 16 residues in the CDR3. The germline V gene encodes CDR1 SGHRS and CDR2 YFSETQ. CDR3 protein: CASSLDGGTARSEQFF. For the CDR3, the DNA is TGCGCCAGCAGCTTGGATGGCGGGACGGCTCGCAGTGAGCAGTTCTTC.

In its sample, this clonotype was seen a few times. This sequence joins TRBV30 and TRBJ2-7, with 7 bases fitting TRBD1. The length of the CDR3 is 14 residues. The V gene's germline CDR1 is GTSNPN and CDR2 SVGIG (reference sequence). Trimming removed 3 bases from V and 4 bases from J; junction bases left unmatched: 9. CDR3 DNA sequence: TGTGCCTGGAGAGAGGGGACAGTTTCGTACGAGCAGTACTTC. This translates into CAWREGTVSYEQYF.

The sample holds many counts of this clonotype. The chain joins TRBV7-9 to TRBJ1-6, with D hard to call. The ends were cut back, 2 bases at V and 7 bases at J, with 12 bases in the middle. This CDR3 has 15 amino acids. Per germline, CDR1 SEHNR and CDR2 FQNEAQ (reference sequence). In nucleotides, the CDR3 is TGTGCCAGCAGCTTATCGGGGTCAGCCAATTCACCCCTCCACTTT. It encodes CASSLSGSANSPLHF.

The rearrangement uses TRBV7-9 and TRBJ2-7, with TRBD1 matching 7 bases. V lost 6 bases to trimming and J lost 7 bases; unmatched junction nucleotides: 9. The CDR3 has 13 residues. Germline V gives CDR1 SEHNR, CDR2 FQNEAQ (reference sequence). Here the CDR3 reads CASSGDRYNEQYF. DNA for the CDR3: TGTGCCAGCAGTGGGGACAGATACAATGAGCAGTACTTC.

The chain is built from TRBV6-5 and TRBJ2-2, with 8 bases identical to TRBD2. The length of the CDR3 is 14 residues. Germline V gene lookup returns CDR1 MNHEY and CDR2 SVGAGI. With V trimmed by 6 bases and J by 3 bases, 3 bases remained unmatched. CDR3 sequence (DNA): TGTGCCAGCAGGAGCGGGAGAGACACCGGGGAGCTGTTTTTT. This translates into CASRSGRDTGELFF.

The chain couples TRBV20-1 to TRBJ2-7; 7 bases are shared with TRBD1. The CDR3 loop spans 14 amino acids. Looked up from germline, CDR1 is DFQATT and CDR2 is SNEGSKA (reference sequence). V lost 1 base, J lost 5 bases, and 8 bases stayed unmatched. For the CDR3, the DNA is TGCAGTGCTAGAGGACAGGGTCGGGTGGACGAGCAGTACTTC. Protein product: CSARGQGRVDEQYF.

This clonotype was picked up many times. The chain uses TRBV7-9 and TRBJ2-7, with D possibly matching TRBD1 (5 bases). Trimming removed 5 bases from V and 7 bases from J, with 18 bases in between. The CDR3 runs to 14 residues. Germline assignment: CDR1 SEHNR and CDR2 FQNEAQ (reference sequence). The CDR3 DNA follows: TGTGCCAGCAGCCAATTGACAGAGGTATTAGAGCAGTACTTC. Translated, it gives CASSQLTEVLEQYF.

This rearrangement joins TRBV20-1 to TRBJ1-5; TRBD1 matches at 10 bases. Per the germline V gene, CDR1 is DFQATT and CDR2 is SNEGSKA (reference sequence). The J segment lost 7 bases and the V segment lost 3 bases, leaving 9 bases of the junction unmatched. The length of the CDR3 is 15 residues. The CDR3: CSASSRDRGCQPQHF. The CDR3, as DNA: TGCAGTGCTAGTTCCCGGGACAGGGGATGCCAGCCCCAGCATTTT.

The gene calls are TRBV29-1 and TRBJ1-2; TRBD1 matches at 7 bases. The CDR3 has 16 amino acids. The V and J ends lost 6 bases and 7 bases, in that order; junction bases with no gene match: 20. In germline, CDR1 is SQVTM, CDR2 ANQGSEA. CDR3 sequence (DNA): TGCAGCGTAAGAACCGGGACAGACGAGGGAGATGGTGGCTACACCTTC. The encoded protein is CSVRTGTDEGDGGYTF.

The chain carries TRBV12-3 or TRBV12-4 and TRBJ1-2; maybe TRBD1 (5 bases). This CDR3 contains 17 residues. Trimming pared 5 bases from V and 3 bases from J, leaving 22 bases between. The DNA for the CDR3 is TGTGCCAGCAGTCTAGGGACTAGCGGGAGCGGGGACTATGGCTACACCTTC. Amino acids: CASSLGTSGSGDYGYTF.

This clonotype was seen ten or more times. The chain's CDR3 is CASSPPGRVYGYTF. The CDR3, as DNA: TGTGCCAGCAGCCCCCCGGGCCGCGTTTATGGCTACACCTTC. The V gene is TRBV7-3, the J gene TRBJ1-2; D unresolved. Between the trimmed V and J ends, which lost 5 bases and 5 bases, there was a span of 15 bases. This CDR3 has 14 amino acids. In germline, CDR1 is SGHTA, CDR2 FQGTGA.

This clonotype was detected many times. The rearrangement uses TRBV19 and TRBJ1-1, with no clear D. Trimming cost V 10 bases and J 6 bases, with 18 bases left between them. Germline CDR1 LNHDA, CDR2 SQIVND (reference sequence). The CDR3 has 13 residues. Here the CDR3 reads CATALGGNAEAFF. CDR3 bases: TGTGCCACCGCACTAGGAGGTAATGCTGAAGCTTTCTTT. Together with reference TRBV19 and TRBJ1-1, the CDR3 gives the full variable domain: DGGITQSPKYLFRKEGQNVTLSCEQNLNHDAMYWYRQDPGQGLRLIYYSQIVNDFQKGDIAEGYSVSREKKESFPLTVTSAQKNPTAFYLCATALGGNAEAFFGQGTRLTVV.

The V and J genes are TRBV15 and TRBJ2-2; D is uncertain. Trimming cost V 3 bases and J 0 bases, with 8 bases left between them. There are 15 residues in the CDR3. CDR1 is LNHNV and CDR2 is YYDKDF in the germline V gene (reference sequence). CDR3 sequence reads: CATSRRHSNTGELFF. DNA of the CDR3: TGTGCCACCAGCAGGCGACACTCGAACACCGGGGAGCTGTTTTTT. Based on the CDR3 plus reference TRBV15 and TRBJ2-2, the full variable domain is DAMVIQNPRYQVTQFGKPVTLSCSQTLNHNVMYWYQQKSSQAPKLLFHYYDKDFNNEADTPDNFQSRRPNTSFCFLDIRSPGLGDTAMYLCATSRRHSNTGELFFGEGSRLTVL.

This clonotype was counted many times. The chain recombines TRBV7-9 with TRBJ2-7; 8 bases are shared with TRBD1. CDR1 is SEHNR, CDR2 FQNEAQ, per germline (reference sequence). V shed 1 base, J shed 7 bases, and the junction held 9 bases outside the gene matches. This CDR3 has 15 amino acids. The chain's CDR3 is CASSLGGQGAVEQYF. The CDR3, as DNA: TGTGCCAGCAGCTTAGGCGGTCAGGGGGCCGTTGAGCAGTACTTC.

This chain's CDR3 is CASSLAGQGDEQYF. The CDR3 region has the DNA TGTGCCAGCAGCTTAGCGGGCCAGGGGGACGAGCAGTACTTC. The chain couples TRBV7-2 to TRBJ2-7; 7 bases match TRBD1. The junction had 4 bases not matched to a gene; V was cut back by 0 bases and J by 5 bases. The CDR3 has 14 residues. Germline V gene data show CDR1 as SGHTA and CDR2 as FQGNSA.

As to this clonotype: The junction differs from germline at one of its ends, possibly a read error. The chain employs TRBV2 and TRBJ1-5; weak D call: TRBD1 (5 bases). The germline gives CDR1 SNHLY, CDR2 FYNNEI. The CDR3 sequence is 14 residues long. CDR3 sequence: CASNDRTSNQPQHF. The CDR3 bases are TGTGCCAGCAACGACAGAACCAGCAATCAGCCCCAACATTTT.

A note on this clonotype: An end of the junction differs from the germline gene, which may be a read error. The chain carries TRBV2 and TRBJ1-1, with 9 bases identical to TRBD1. The CDR3 covers 14 residues. Germline CDR1 SNHLY, CDR2 FYNNEI. The CDR3 loop reads CASLVGTGNAEAFF. Here the CDR3 DNA reads TGTGCCAGCTTAGTGGGGACAGGGAACGCTGAAGCTTTCTTT.

This clonotype has a count of ten or more. V is TRBV9 and J is TRBJ1-6; a possible D gene is TRBD1 (6 bases). Trimming pared 4 bases from V and 7 bases from J, leaving 9 bases between. The germline gives CDR1 SGDLS, CDR2 YYNGEE. The CDR3 covers 13 residues. CDR3 region: CASSPGGNSPLHF. The DNA for the CDR3 is TGTGCCAGCAGCCCGGGGGGCAATTCACCCCTCCACTTT. Using reference TRBV9 and TRBJ1-6 for the parts outside the CDR3, the full variable domain is DSGVTQTPKHLITATGQRVTLRCSPRSGDLSVYWYQQSLDQGLQFLIQYYNGEERAKGNILERFSAQQFPDLHSELNLSSLELGDSALYFCASSPGGNSPLHFGNGTRLTVT.